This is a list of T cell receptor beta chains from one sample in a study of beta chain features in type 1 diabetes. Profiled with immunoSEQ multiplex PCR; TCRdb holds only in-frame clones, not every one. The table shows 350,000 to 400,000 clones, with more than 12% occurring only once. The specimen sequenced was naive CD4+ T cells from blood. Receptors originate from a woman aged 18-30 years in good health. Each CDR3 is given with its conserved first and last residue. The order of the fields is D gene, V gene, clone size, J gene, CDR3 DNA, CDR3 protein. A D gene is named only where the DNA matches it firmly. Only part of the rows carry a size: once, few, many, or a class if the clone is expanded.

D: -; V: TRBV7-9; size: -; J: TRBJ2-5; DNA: TGTGCCAGCAGCGTACAGGGTTCCCAAGAGACCCAGTACTTC; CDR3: CASSVQGSQETQYF
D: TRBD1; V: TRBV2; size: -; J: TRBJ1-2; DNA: TGTGCCAGCAGACAACTATCGACCGGGACAGTAAATGGCTACACCTTC; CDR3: CASRQLSTGTVNGYTF
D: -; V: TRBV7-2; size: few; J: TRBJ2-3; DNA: TGTGCCAGCAGACCAACGGACTGGACAGATACGCAGTATTTT; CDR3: CASRPTDWTDTQYF
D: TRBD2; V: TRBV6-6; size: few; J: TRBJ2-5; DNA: TGTGCCAGCGCTAGCGGGAGGGCCGGGGAGACCCAGTACTTC; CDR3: CASASGRAGETQYF
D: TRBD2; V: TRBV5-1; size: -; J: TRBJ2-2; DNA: TGCGCCAGCAGCAAGACTAGCGGGGGCACCGGGGAGCTGTTTTTT; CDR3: CASSKTSGGTGELFF
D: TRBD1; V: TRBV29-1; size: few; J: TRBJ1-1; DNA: TGCAGCGGGGGGGACAGGGTAGGGTCGGAAGCTTTCTTT; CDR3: CSGGDRVGSEAFF
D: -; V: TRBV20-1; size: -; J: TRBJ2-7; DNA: TGCAGTGCTAGAGGGGGCAACGAGCAGTACTTC; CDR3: CSARGGNEQYF
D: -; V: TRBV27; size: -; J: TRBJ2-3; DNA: TGTGCCAGCAGTTTTCGCGGGACGGATACGCAGTATTTT; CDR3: CASSFRGTDTQYF
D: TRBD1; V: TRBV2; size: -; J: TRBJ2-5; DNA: TGTGCCAGCAGTGTTCAAGGGGACAGGAGTCAAGAGACCCAGTACTTC; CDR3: CASSVQGDRSQETQYF
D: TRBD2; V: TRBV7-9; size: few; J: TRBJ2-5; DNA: TGTGCCAGCAGCCTCGGGACTAGCCTTCAAGAGACCCAGTACTTC; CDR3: CASSLGTSLQETQYF
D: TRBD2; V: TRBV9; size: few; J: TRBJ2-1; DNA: TGTGCCAGCAGCGTAGCTTCGGGCGGGAGGGCCCCTGAGCAGTTCTTC; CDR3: CASSVASGGRAPEQFF